The rows below give T cell receptor beta chains drawn from one sample of a study of cytomegalovirus exposure and HLA in healthy donors. Only in-frame clones appear in the TCRdb table, and some are missing; sequencing was by immunoSEQ multiplex PCR. The sample holds 40,000 or so clones, about 90% seen once. Sequenced input: PBMCs. The receptors stem from a woman aged 40 to 50 in good health and CMV-seropositive. CDR3s include the opening cysteine and the closing phenylalanine or tryptophan. Fields, in order: clone size, J gene, V gene, D gene, CDR3 protein, CDR3 DNA. A D gene is named only where the DNA matches it firmly. Not every row has a clone size; where given, it reads once, few, many or a size class.

size: few
J: TRBJ2-1
V: TRBV5-1
D: NA
CDR3: CASSLGVYNEQFF
DNA: TGCGCCAGCAGCTTGGGCGTGTACAATGAGCAGTTCTTC

size: few
J: TRBJ2-1
V: TRBV5-8
D: TRBD2
CDR3: CASSFYGGRDEQFF
DNA: TGTGCCAGCAGCTTTTACGGGGGGAGAGATGAGCAGTTCTTC

size: NA
J: TRBJ2-3
V: TRBV9
D: NA
CDR3: CASSQTGTSTDTQYF
DNA: TGTGCCAGCAGTCAAACAGGTACTAGCACAGATACGCAGTATTTT

size: NA
J: TRBJ2-1
V: TRBV11-3
D: TRBD1
CDR3: CASSTRTGTDEQFF
DNA: TGTGCCAGCAGCACCCGGACAGGGACCGATGAGCAGTTCTTC

size: NA
J: TRBJ2-7
V: TRBV28
D: NA
CDR3: CASRQRGGNNHYEQYF
DNA: TGTGCCAGCAGGCAACGCGGGGGCAACAACCACTACGAGCAGTACTTC

size: NA
J: TRBJ2-3
V: TRBV28
D: TRBD2
CDR3: CASSFESSGWLGSTDTQYF
DNA: TGTGCCAGCAGTTTCGAGAGTAGCGGGTGGCTAGGAAGCACAGATACGCAGTATTTT

size: NA
J: TRBJ2-7
V: TRBV5-4
D: TRBD1
CDR3: CASSRQGAYEQYF
DNA: TGTGCCAGCAGCCGACAGGGGGCTTACGAGCAGTACTTC

size: NA
J: TRBJ2-1
V: TRBV25-1
D: NA
CDR3: CASSRSVNEQFF
DNA: TGTGCCAGCAGCCGTTCGGTTAATGAGCAGTTCTTC

size: NA
J: TRBJ2-7
V: TRBV28
D: TRBD2
CDR3: CASSSRPRGGEYEQYF
DNA: TGTGCCAGCAGTTCCCGGCCGAGGGGAGGGGAATACGAGCAGTACTTC

size: NA
J: TRBJ2-7
V: TRBV5-1
D: TRBD2
CDR3: CASSYPPGGDPFSTMQYF
DNA: TGCGCCAGCAGCTACCCCCCGGGAGGGGACCCTTTTTCGACAATGCAGTACTTC

size: NA
J: TRBJ2-7
V: TRBV5-1
D: NA
CDR3: CASSAGMNSYEQYF
DNA: TGCGCCAGCAGCGCCGGGATGAACTCCTACGAGCAGTACTTC

size: NA
J: TRBJ2-7
V: TRBV14
D: NA
CDR3: CASSWGRLGNEQYF
DNA: TGTGCCAGCAGCTGGGGGAGGCTTGGGAACGAGCAGTACTTC

size: NA
J: TRBJ2-1
V: TRBV19
D: NA
CDR3: CASSMFEGREQFF
DNA: TGTGCCAGTAGTATGTTCGAGGGTCGTGAGCAGTTCTTC

size: NA
J: TRBJ2-7
V: TRBV11-2
D: NA
CDR3: CASSLGPGTQYEQYF
DNA: TGTGCCAGCAGCTTAGGTCCAGGCACCCAATACGAGCAGTACTTC

size: NA
J: TRBJ2-5
V: TRBV9
D: NA
CDR3: CASSVIGGAQETQYF
DNA: TGTGCCAGCAGCGTAATCGGGGGAGCCCAAGAGACCCAGTACTTC

size: NA
J: TRBJ1-1
V: TRBV2
D: NA
CDR3: CASSDSRGNTEAFF
DNA: TGTGCCAGCAGTGATTCCCGGGGGAACACTGAAGCTTTCTTT

size: NA
J: TRBJ2-7
V: TRBV27
D: NA
CDR3: CAAGVGEQYF
DNA: TGTGCCGCCGGAGTCGGGGAGCAGTACTTC

size: few
J: TRBJ2-7
V: TRBV7-2
D: NA
CDR3: CASSQGGVEQYF
DNA: TGTGCCAGCAGCCAGGGCGGGGTGGAGCAGTACTTC

size: NA
J: TRBJ2-1
V: TRBV2
D: TRBD2
CDR3: CASSDESGTYNEQFF
DNA: TGTGCCAGCAGTGACGAAAGCGGGACCTACAATGAGCAGTTCTTC

size: NA
J: TRBJ2-5
V: TRBV7-2
D: NA
CDR3: CASSLQPASRETQYF
DNA: TGTGCCAGCAGCTTACAGCCGGCTAGCCGGGAGACCCAGTACTTC

size: NA
J: TRBJ1-4
V: TRBV6-5
D: TRBD1
CDR3: CASIQHRGIAGQLFF
DNA: TGTGCCAGCATACAACACAGGGGGATCGCAGGTCAACTGTTTTTT

size: NA
J: TRBJ2-1
V: TRBV7-9
D: TRBD2
CDR3: CASSVGLAGRNNEQFF
DNA: TGTGCCAGCAGCGTGGGACTAGCGGGGAGAAACAATGAGCAGTTCTTC

size: NA
J: TRBJ1-4
V: TRBV28
D: NA
CDR3: CASSLATAATNEKLFF
DNA: TGTGCCAGCAGTTTGGCGACAGCTGCAACTAATGAAAAACTGTTTTTT

size: NA
J: TRBJ2-5
V: TRBV29-1
D: TRBD2
CDR3: CSYSGGVQETQYF
DNA: TGCAGCTATAGCGGGGGGGTCCAAGAGACCCAGTACTTC

size: NA
J: TRBJ1-5
V: TRBV12-5
D: NA
CDR3: CASAPPRRQVDQPQHF
DNA: TGTGCTAGTGCCCCCCCGAGACGGCAGGTCGATCAGCCCCAGCATTTT

size: NA
J: TRBJ1-2
V: TRBV2
D: TRBD1
CDR3: CASSVIRTGLGYTF
DNA: TGTGCCAGCAGTGTAATTAGGACAGGGTTGGGCTACACCTTC

size: NA
J: TRBJ1-4
V: TRBV19
D: NA
CDR3: CASSMWRPPTNEKLFF
DNA: TGTGCCAGTAGTATGTGGAGGCCGCCAACTAATGAAAAACTGTTTTTT

size: NA
J: TRBJ2-3
V: TRBV2
D: NA
CDR3: CASSVLQGRTDTQYF
DNA: TGTGCCAGCAGTGTATTACAGGGTCGAACAGATACGCAGTATTTT

size: NA
J: TRBJ2-3
V: TRBV19
D: TRBD2
CDR3: CASSIREGFTDTQYF
DNA: TGTGCCAGTAGTATTCGGGAGGGCTTCACAGATACGCAGTATTTT

size: NA
J: TRBJ2-2
V: TRBV29-1
D: TRBD1
CDR3: CSVNHQQGGTGELFF
DNA: TGCAGCGTGAACCACCAACAGGGGGGCACCGGGGAGCTGTTTTTT

size: NA
J: TRBJ2-5
V: TRBV18
D: NA
CDR3: CASSSEETQYF
DNA: TGTGCCAGCTCCTCAGAAGAGACCCAGTACTTC

size: NA
J: TRBJ2-7
V: TRBV13
D: TRBD2
CDR3: CASKWTSGSYEQYF
DNA: TGTGCCAGCAAGTGGACTAGCGGTTCCTACGAGCAGTACTTC

size: once
J: TRBJ2-4
V: TRBV19
D: NA
CDR3: CASSIGLADIQYF
DNA: TGTGCCAGTAGTATTGGGTTAGCGGACATTCAGTACTTC

size: NA
J: TRBJ1-5
V: TRBV19
D: NA
CDR3: CASTLNSNQPQHF
DNA: TGTGCCAGTACCCTTAATAGCAATCAGCCCCAGCATTTT

size: NA
J: TRBJ1-3
V: TRBV25-1
D: NA
CDR3: CASSEYRDGNTIYF
DNA: TGTGCCAGCAGTGAATACAGGGATGGAAACACCATATATTTT

size: NA
J: TRBJ2-6
V: TRBV19
D: NA
CDR3: CASSNLRDSGANVLTF
DNA: TGTGCCAGTAGCAACCTCCGGGACTCCGGGGCCAACGTCCTGACTTTC

size: NA
J: TRBJ1-2
V: TRBV5-6
D: NA
CDR3: CASSLTRMDGYTF
DNA: TGTGCCAGCAGCTTGACCAGGATGGATGGCTACACCTTC

size: NA
J: TRBJ1-1
V: TRBV5-1
D: TRBD1
CDR3: CASSLRTRGQPNTEAFF
DNA: TGCGCCAGCAGCCTTCGTACCCGGGGACAGCCGAACACTGAAGCTTTCTTT

size: NA
J: TRBJ1-5
V: TRBV19
D: TRBD1
CDR3: CASSMGQGAQPQHF
DNA: TGTGCCAGTAGTATGGGACAGGGTGCTCAGCCCCAGCATTTT

size: NA
J: TRBJ2-3
V: TRBV28
D: NA
CDR3: CASRPQDPDTQYF
DNA: TGTGCCAGCCGTCCCCAGGATCCAGATACGCAGTATTTT

size: NA
J: TRBJ2-2
V: TRBV18
D: NA
CDR3: CASSPQNAGELFF
DNA: TGTGCCAGCTCACCCCAGAACGCCGGGGAGCTGTTTTTT

size: once
J: TRBJ1-1
V: TRBV10-1
D: NA
CDR3: CASSRGRGTVSEAFF
DNA: TGCGCCAGCAGCAGGGGACGGGGAACGGTGAGTGAAGCTTTCTTT

size: NA
J: TRBJ2-7
V: TRBV6-1
D: NA
CDR3: CASSEPGAYEQYF
DNA: TGTGCCAGCAGTGAACCAGGTGCCTACGAGCAGTACTTC

size: once
J: TRBJ1-3
V: TRBV5-6
D: NA
CDR3: CASSFTRGSTSGNTIYF
DNA: TGTGCCAGCAGCTTCACGCGGGGGTCTACTTCTGGAAACACCATATATTTT

size: NA
J: TRBJ2-2
V: TRBV7-9
D: NA
CDR3: CASSSRQDTGELFF
DNA: TGTGCCAGCAGCTCCAGACAGGACACCGGGGAGCTGTTTTTT

size: NA
J: TRBJ2-3
V: TRBV7-3
D: NA
CDR3: CASSLIAGGLDTQYF
DNA: TGTGCCAGCAGCTTAATTGCAGGGGGGTTGGATACGCAGTATTTT

size: once
J: TRBJ2-7
V: TRBV9
D: NA
CDR3: CASSVDERSSYEQYF
DNA: TGTGCCAGCAGCGTAGATGAGCGGAGCTCCTACGAGCAGTACTTC

size: NA
J: TRBJ2-7
V: TRBV5-6
D: TRBD2
CDR3: CASSSRGLGTSGRALEQYF
DNA: TGTGCCAGCAGCTCCCGTGGGCTCGGGACTAGCGGGAGGGCACTTGAGCAGTACTTC

size: NA
J: TRBJ1-1
V: TRBV11-2
D: TRBD1
CDR3: CASNGQGNTEAFF
DNA: TGTGCCAGCAATGGACAGGGGAACACTGAAGCTTTCTTT

size: once
J: TRBJ1-1
V: TRBV5-1
D: TRBD1
CDR3: CASSPGQTETEAFF
DNA: TGCGCCAGCAGCCCGGGACAGACAGAGACTGAAGCTTTCTTT

size: NA
J: TRBJ2-1
V: TRBV25-1
D: TRBD2
CDR3: CASSDALAGDIYNEQFF
DNA: TGTGCCAGCAGTGATGCGTTAGCGGGGGACATATACAATGAGCAGTTCTTC

size: NA
J: TRBJ1-2
V: TRBV6-1
D: NA
CDR3: CASKMTANYGYTF
DNA: TGTGCCAGCAAGATGACTGCAAACTATGGCTACACCTTC

size: NA
J: TRBJ1-2
V: TRBV29-1
D: NA
CDR3: CSIQGRLNYGYTF
DNA: TGCAGCATTCAGGGTCGATTAAACTATGGCTACACCTTC

size: NA
J: TRBJ2-3
V: TRBV19
D: NA
CDR3: CASSIGRQSTSTDTQYF
DNA: TGTGCCAGTAGTATAGGAAGACAGTCCACTAGCACAGATACGCAGTATTTT

size: NA
J: TRBJ2-1
V: TRBV18
D: TRBD2
CDR3: CASSPGWTSGGYNEQFF
DNA: TGTGCCAGCTCACCAGGATGGACTAGCGGGGGGTACAATGAGCAGTTCTTC

size: NA
J: TRBJ1-1
V: TRBV18
D: NA
CDR3: CASSPPGWANTEAFF
DNA: TGTGCCAGCTCACCCCCTGGGTGGGCCAACACTGAAGCTTTCTTT

size: NA
J: TRBJ2-5
V: TRBV7-2
D: TRBD2
CDR3: CASSPYGGEGETQYF
DNA: TGTGCCAGCAGCCCCTATGGGGGGGAGGGAGAGACCCAGTACTTC